The 17 T cell receptor beta chains in this list originate from one sample, sequenced in a study of cytomegalovirus exposure and HLA in healthy donors. 60 Vbeta and 13 Jbeta primers were used in PCR. Clones were sequenced by immunoSEQ multiplex PCR, and TCRdb holds only the in-frame ones, with some missing. The sample gives 110,000 or so clones, roughly 80% of which show up once; approximately 6.9% is in the top ten. Input material: PBMCs. The receptor set was obtained from a man aged 30 to 39 in good health and CMV-seropositive.

The rearrangement links TRBV4-1 to TRBJ2-7; 10 bases match TRBD1. The V segment lost 3 bases and the J segment 7 bases; nucleotides outside the gene matches: 18. There are 18 residues in the CDR3. CDR1 is MGHRA, CDR2 YSYEKL, per germline. The CDR3: CASSQDTTGQGIPWEQYF. DNA for the CDR3: TGCGCCAGCAGCCAGGACACGACGGGACAGGGGATCCCTTGGGAGCAGTACTTC.

V usage is TRBV5-1 and J usage is TRBJ1-4, with D hard to call. The V and J ends lost 2 bases and 5 bases respectively, with 13 bases between them. There are 15 residues in the CDR3. Looked up from germline, CDR1 is SGHRS and CDR2 is YFSETQ. In DNA form, the CDR3 reads TGCGCCAGCAGCTTAACCGAGGCGGGAAATGAAAAACTGTTTTTT. It encodes CASSLTEAGNEKLFF.

CDR3 sequence reads: CAWSPQGSNQPQHF. The CDR3 nucleotides are TGTGCCTGGTCCCCACAGGGGAGCAATCAGCCCCAGCATTTT. V gene TRBV30 combines with J gene TRBJ1-5; 7 positions match TRBD1. With 5 bases clipped from V and 1 base from J, the junction kept 5 bases outside the gene matches. This CDR3 contains 14 residues. Germline values: CDR1 GTSNPN, CDR2 SVGIG (reference sequence).

CDR3 region: CASSAGSSYNQPQHF. In DNA form, the CDR3 reads TGTGCCAGCAGCGCAGGGTCTTCCTACAATCAGCCCCAGCATTTT. This sequence joins TRBV7-9 and TRBJ1-5; D might be TRBD1 (5 bases). Germline CDR1 SEHNR, CDR2 FQNEAQ (reference sequence). This CDR3 spans 15 amino acids. V lost 5 bases to trimming and J lost 3 bases, with 14 bases between them.

This clone was recorded once. The chain employs TRBV12-5 and TRBJ1-6, with D uncertain. The germline V gene encodes CDR1 LGHNT and CDR2 FRNRAP. This CDR3 region has 17 residues. V was clipped by 0 bases and J by 2 bases, with 11 bases between them. Written as DNA, the CDR3 is TGTGCTAGTGGTTTGGTACGGGGTTTCGCCTATAATTCACCCCTCCACTTT. Protein: CASGLVRGFAYNSPLHF.

The chain's CDR3 is CASTPPGLAGGQYF. CDR3 coding DNA: TGTGCCAGCACCCCGCCGGGACTAGCGGGGGGCCAGTACTTC. The chain joins TRBV2 to TRBJ2-5, with 15 bases aligning to TRBD2. The CDR3 runs to 14 residues. Germline V gene lookup returns CDR1 SNHLY and CDR2 FYNNEI. The V and J ends lost 7 bases and 10 bases, in that order; junction bases with no gene match: 7.

V gene TRBV25-1 combines with J gene TRBJ2-1, with D hard to call. Trimming stripped 6 bases from V and 0 bases from J, with 15 bases between. Per germline, CDR1 MGHDK and CDR2 SYGVNS. The CDR3 is 16 residues long. CDR3 in amino acids: CASSPLTPSSYNEQFF. Written as DNA, the CDR3 is TGTGCCAGCAGCCCCTTGACTCCAAGCTCCTACAATGAGCAGTTCTTC.

This CDR3 reads CASSFLGGTQHF. CDR3 in DNA: TGTGCCAGCAGCTTTCTGGGGGGGACGCAGCATTTT. This chain joins TRBV5-6 and TRBJ1-5; TRBD1 might be the D (5 bases). CDR3 length: 12 amino acids. The germline V gene encodes CDR1 SGHDT and CDR2 YYEEEE. Trimming stripped 2 bases from V and 13 bases from J, with 13 bases between.

The chain combines TRBV6-1 with TRBJ1-1, with a tentative D call TRBD1 (5 bases). V was clipped by 2 bases and J by 4 bases, with 17 bases between them. CDR1 and CDR2 from the germline V gene are MNHNS and SASEGT. This CDR3 has 16 residues. CDR3 sequence: CASSELSIRGGTEAFF. In nucleotides, the CDR3 is TGTGCCAGCAGTGAACTGAGCATACGGGGGGGCACTGAAGCTTTCTTT.

The V gene is TRBV5-1, the J gene TRBJ1-2, with 7 bases fitting TRBD1. V lost 4 bases to trimming and J lost 2 bases; unmatched junction nucleotides: 8. In germline, CDR1 is SGHRS, CDR2 YFSETQ. This CDR3 region has 15 residues. CDR3 residues: CASSLSATGNYGYTF. The CDR3 region has the DNA TGCGCCAGCAGCCTCTCCGCGACAGGGAACTATGGCTACACCTTC.

This clone was detected only once. The chain employs TRBV7-2 and TRBJ2-5, with 13 bases aligning to TRBD2. J lost 4 bases, V lost 5 bases, and 7 bases had no gene match. CDR3 length: 16 residues. Germline V CDR1 and CDR2: SGHTA, FQGNSA. The CDR3 DNA sequence: TGTGCCAGCAGCACTTCTACTAGCGGGGGGGGAGAGACCCAGTACTTC. Translated: CASSTSTSGGGETQYF.

The J gene is TRBJ2-5, the V gene TRBV7-6; the match to TRBD2 covers 10 bases. The J call is doubtful: the DNA matches TRBJ2-7 better. Germline V lookup: CDR1 SGHVS, CDR2 FNYEAQ. The CDR3 length is 18 residues. Written as DNA, the CDR3 is TGTGCCAGCAGCTACCATCCCTTCGAGCGGGGGGGCCGCTACGAGCAGTACTTC. Translating it yields CASSYHPFERGGRYEQYF.

This clone was recorded many times. The chain couples TRBV7-9 to TRBJ2-3; 8 bases agree with TRBD1. The CDR3 is 14 residues long. The junction had 5 bases not matched to a gene; V was cut back by 7 bases and J by 2 bases. Germline CDR1 and CDR2: SEHNR and FQNEAQ (reference sequence). CDR3 loop: CASKGTGPTDTQYF. The CDR3 bases are TGTGCCAGCAAGGGGACAGGCCCCACAGATACGCAGTATTTT.

The genes are TRBV5-4 and TRBJ2-7, with 8 nucleotides matching TRBD2. CDR3 length equals 13 residues. Germline CDR1 reads SGHNT; CDR2 reads YYREEE (reference sequence). V lost 4 bases, J lost 2 bases, and 2 bases stayed unmatched. As DNA, the CDR3 is TGTGCCAGCAGCCCCGGGGGGGCCTACGAGCAGTACTTC. It specifies CASSPGGAYEQYF.

The V and J genes are TRBV30 and TRBJ2-1; 8 nucleotides align to TRBD1. Germline V lookup: CDR1 GTSNPN, CDR2 SVGIG (reference sequence). The CDR3 length is 12 residues. Trimming cost V 4 bases and J 15 bases; bases outside gene matches: 11. The chain's CDR3 is CAWKAGQGSRFF. The CDR3 DNA reads TGTGCCTGGAAGGCCGGACAGGGCTCTCGGTTCTTC.

The chain recombines TRBV23-1 with TRBJ2-2; 7 bases line up with TRBD1. TRBV23-1 is an open reading frame, and its role is uncertain. The trim removed 4 bases at V and 0 bases at J, leaving 8 bases unmatched. This CDR3 comprises 17 residues. CDR3 amino acids: CASSPPPGGANTGELFF. The DNA of the CDR3 is TGCGCCAGCAGTCCCCCCCCAGGGGGTGCGAACACCGGGGAGCTGTTTTTT.

J is TRBJ1-1 and V is TRBV5-1; a possible D gene is TRBD1 (5 bases). V lost 3 bases and J 5 bases, leaving 17 bases between the germline ends. The CDR3 sequence is 15 residues long. CDR1 is SGHRS, CDR2 YFSETQ, per germline. This CDR3 reads CASSWRGDGTTEAFF. CDR3 nucleotides: TGCGCCAGCAGCTGGAGAGGGGATGGGACTACTGAAGCTTTCTTT.